Listed here are 26 T cell receptor beta chains from one sample, sequenced in a study of OX40 agonist ivuxolimab in advanced cancers. The table came from immunoSEQ multiplex PCR; TCRdb's copy has only in-frame clones and leaves some out. The sample has around 44,000 clones, more than 75% seen once; the top ten hold around 13%. The material sequenced was CD4+ or CD8+ T cells sorted from blood, taken in a trial of the OX40 agonist ivuxolimab. The receptors shown here come from an adult with an advanced solid tumor such as melanoma, head and neck, liver or kidney cancer.

The chain employs TRBV5-8 and TRBJ1-4; the D gene is possibly TRBD1 (5 bases). Germline CDR1 is SGHTS and CDR2 is YDEGEE. Trimming pared 4 bases from V and 4 bases from J, leaving 14 bases between. The length of the CDR3 is 15 residues. CDR3 amino acids: CASSLGTAFNEKLFF. CDR3 sequence (DNA): TGTGCCAGCAGCCTAGGGACTGCTTTTAATGAAAAACTGTTTTTT.

This clone was observed a few times. Other DNA sequences in the sample encode the same CDR3. This chain joins TRBV4-1 and TRBJ1-1, with D unresolved. The CDR3 spans 12 residues. The germline V gene encodes CDR1 MGHRA and CDR2 YSYEKL. Trimming took 3 bases from V and 6 from J, leaving 8 bases between them. The CDR3 protein is CASSQGGAEAFF. The CDR3 coding sequence is TGCGCCAGCAGCCAGGGTGGGGCTGAAGCTTTCTTT.

The chain recombines TRBV27 with TRBJ2-3; D uncertain. The ends were cut back, 2 bases at V and 0 bases at J, with 15 bases in the middle. In germline, CDR1 is MNHEY, CDR2 SMNVEV (reference sequence). There are 17 residues in the CDR3. CDR3 sequence (DNA): TGTGCCAGCAGTTTACTCCCACACATGGAAAGCACAGATACGCAGTATTTT. As protein: CASSLLPHMESTDTQYF.

The gene calls are TRBV7-9 and TRBJ2-4, with TRBD1 as a possible D gene (6 bases). This CDR3 contains 13 residues. CDR1 is SEHNR, CDR2 FQNEAQ, per germline (reference sequence). The V end lost 5 bases, the J end lost 10 bases, and 15 bases lay between the germline ends. In DNA form, the CDR3 reads TGTGCCAGCAGCGAAGGACAGTCCGGGATTCAGTACTTC. As protein: CASSEGQSGIQYF.

V and J are TRBV7-8 and TRBJ1-5; no reliable D call. V was trimmed by 6 bases and J by 4 bases, leaving 7 bases between them. The CDR3 totals 12 residues. Per germline, CDR1 SGHVS and CDR2 FQNEAQ. This chain's CDR3 is CASSLDNQPQHF. CDR3 DNA: TGTGCCAGCAGTCTAGATAATCAGCCCCAGCATTTT. Using reference TRBV7-8 and TRBJ1-5 for the parts outside the CDR3, the full variable domain is GAGVSQSPRYKVAKRGQDVALRCDPISGHVSLFWYQQALGQGPEFLTYFQNEAQLDKSGLPSDRFFAERPEGSVSTLKIQRTQQEDSAVYLCASSLDNQPQHFGDGTRLSIL.

V usage is TRBV27 and J usage is TRBJ2-4; D perhaps matches TRBD1 (5 bases). This CDR3 spans 13 amino acids. CDR1 and CDR2 (germline): MNHEY, SMNVEV (reference sequence). V shed 7 bases and J shed 6 bases, with 13 bases lying between them. The CDR3 DNA reads as TGTGCCAGCAAACCCGACAGCCTAAACATTCAGTACTTC. Its translation: CASKPDSLNIQYF.

The genes are TRBV28 and TRBJ1-6; weak D call: TRBD1 (6 bases). Trimming shortened V by 4 bases and J by 8 bases, and 15 bases separated the two germline ends. Germline CDR1 MDHEN, CDR2 SYDVKM. The CDR3 loop spans 15 amino acids. The CDR3 sequence: CASSSTTGWHSPLHF. CDR3 sequence (DNA): TGTGCCAGCAGTTCCACTACAGGGTGGCATTCACCCCTCCACTTT.

This sequence joins TRBV5-6 and TRBJ1-2; D is perhaps TRBD1 (5 bases). Deletions cut 4 bases from V and 4 bases from J, with 14 bases between. Germline CDR1 is SGHDT and CDR2 is YYEEEE. CDR3 length: 14 amino acids. CDR3 loop: CASSGRDWVYGYTF. The DNA of the CDR3 is TGTGCCAGCAGCGGCAGGGATTGGGTCTATGGCTACACCTTC. Together with reference TRBV5-6 and TRBJ1-2, the CDR3 gives the full variable domain: DAGVTQSPTHLIKTRGQQVTLRCSPKSGHDTVSWYQQALGQGPQFIFQYYEEEERQRGNFPDRFSGHQFPNYSSELNVNALLLGDSALYLCASSGRDWVYGYTFGSGTRLTVV.

The chain recombines TRBV5-6 with TRBJ2-1; D perhaps matches TRBD1 (5 bases). This CDR3 contains 16 residues. Germline loops: CDR1 SGHDT, CDR2 YYEEEE. V was trimmed by 0 bases and J by 6 bases, leaving 16 bases between them. The CDR3 here is CASSLAGWSGFNEQFF. The CDR3 DNA reads TGTGCCAGCAGCTTGGCCGGTTGGTCAGGGTTCAATGAGCAGTTCTTC.

This chain uses TRBV7-9 with TRBJ2-1; D possibly uses TRBD1 or TRBD2 (6 bases each). The germline V gene encodes CDR1 SEHNR and CDR2 FQNEAQ (reference sequence). The V end lost 5 bases, the J end lost 6 bases, and 17 bases lay between the germline ends. The CDR3 totals 15 residues. The CDR3 DNA reads TGTGCCAGCAGCCAGGTGGGGGGCGGTGTCAATGAGCAGTTCTTC. It codes for CASSQVGGGVNEQFF.

The gene calls are TRBV7-6 and TRBJ1-6; D may be TRBD1 (5 bases). CDR1 and CDR2 from the germline V gene are SGHVS and FNYEAQ. The CDR3 is made up of 14 amino acids. Trimming removed 4 bases from V and 3 bases from J, with 7 bases in between. The CDR3 loop is CASSSGNYNSPLHF. The CDR3 DNA reads TGTGCCAGCAGCTCAGGGAACTATAATTCACCCCTCCACTTT. The full variable domain, its missing parts supplied by reference TRBV7-6 and TRBJ1-6, is GAGVSQSPRYKVTKRGQDVALRCDPISGHVSLYWYRQALGQGPEFLTYFNYEAQQDKSGLPNDRFSAERPEGSISTLTIQRTEQRDSAMYRCASSSGNYNSPLHFGNGTRLTVT.

The V gene is TRBV27, the J gene TRBJ1-1; D call uncertain. The ends were cut back, 2 bases at V and 1 base at J, with 8 bases in the middle. Germline CDR1 reads MNHEY; CDR2 reads SMNVEV (reference sequence). The CDR3 spans 14 residues. This chain's CDR3 is CASSLGRSNTEAFF. CDR3 bases: TGTGCCAGCAGTTTAGGCAGGTCGAACACTGAAGCTTTCTTT.

The CDR3 DNA is TGTGCCAGCAGCTTCGGAGGCTATAGCAATCAGCCCCAGCATTTT. Translation gives CASSFGGYSNQPQHF. This sequence joins TRBV5-6 and TRBJ1-5; no firm D call. The V gene lost 2 bases and the J gene lost 0 bases, with 9 bases spanning the gap. Germline loops: CDR1 SGHDT, CDR2 YYEEEE. The CDR3 covers 15 residues.

The table lists this clone with a few counts. The chain has TRBV6-5 and TRBJ2-7; 8 nucleotides agree with TRBD1. V was clipped by 6 bases and J by 5 bases; unmatched bases: 9. The CDR3 spans 14 residues. CDR1 is MNHEY, CDR2 SVGAGI, per germline. The CDR3 protein is CASRAHSTGDEQYF. DNA of the CDR3: TGTGCCAGCAGGGCACATTCGACAGGGGACGAGCAGTACTTC.

The chain couples TRBV9 to TRBJ2-1, with D possibly being TRBD1 (7 bases). Germline V gives CDR1 SGDLS, CDR2 YYNGEE. The CDR3 runs to 15 residues. Trimming left V 8 bases short and J 0 bases short, with 15 bases between. This chain's CDR3 is CASGGGQSSYNEQFF. Written as DNA, the CDR3 is TGTGCCAGTGGAGGGGGCCAGAGCTCCTACAATGAGCAGTTCTTC.

The rearrangement links TRBV2 to TRBJ1-4; D not certain. There are 15 residues in the CDR3. V was trimmed by 2 bases and J by 1 base, leaving 8 bases between them. Germline V CDR1 and CDR2: SNHLY, FYNNEI. The CDR3 DNA sequence: TGTGCCAGCAGTGAATCGGCGGGAACTAATGAAAAACTGTTTTTT. Amino acid sequence: CASSESAGTNEKLFF.

A single count supports this clone. The chain employs TRBV5-4 and TRBJ2-7, with a possible D match to TRBD1 (6 bases). The CDR3 extends over 12 amino acids. The V end was cut by 4 bases, the J end by 4 bases, with 9 bases between. Germline V gives CDR1 SGHNT, CDR2 YYREEE (reference sequence). CDR3 region: CASSADRYEQYF. CDR3 bases: TGTGCCAGCAGCGCGGACAGATACGAGCAGTACTTC.

The table lists this clone with a count of one. The J gene is TRBJ2-5, the V gene TRBV9; D ambiguous. V was cut by 3 bases and J by 5 bases, with 14 bases left in between. The CDR3 consists of 14 residues. Germline CDR1 and CDR2: SGDLS and YYNGEE. The CDR3 DNA follows: TGTGCCAGCAGCGCCTGGGATAGGATGGAGACCCAGTACTTC. Its protein is CASSAWDRMETQYF.

The chain couples TRBV9 to TRBJ2-7; the match to TRBD2 covers 8 bases. The germline V gene has CDR1 SGDLS and CDR2 YYNGEE. The V segment lost 0 bases and the J segment 2 bases; nucleotides outside the gene matches: 4. This CDR3 has 15 residues. The CDR3 protein is CASSVEGGRTYEQYF. CDR3 DNA sequence: TGTGCCAGCAGCGTAGAAGGCGGGAGGACCTACGAGCAGTACTTC.

V and J are TRBV7-9 and TRBJ1-2, with 7 bases that match TRBD1. CDR3 length: 14 residues. Trimming took 4 bases from V and 4 from J; bases not matched to a gene: 6. Germline V gene sequence: CDR1 SEHNR, CDR2 FQNEAQ (reference sequence). CDR3 sequence reads: CASSSTRDSYGYTF. The CDR3 nucleotides read TGTGCCAGCAGCTCTACACGGGACAGCTATGGCTACACCTTC.

V usage is TRBV2 and J usage is TRBJ2-2; tentatively, D is TRBD1 (6 bases). V dropped 8 bases and J dropped 7 bases, with 8 bases sitting between them. Germline assignment: CDR1 SNHLY and CDR2 FYNNEI. CDR3 length: 11 residues. In DNA form, the CDR3 reads TGTGCCAGCCAAGGGGGCGGGGAGCTGTTTTTT. This translates into CASQGGGELFF.

The chain employs TRBV7-2 and TRBJ2-7; no clear D. CDR1 and CDR2 (germline): SGHTA, FQGNSA. The V end lost 4 bases, the J end lost 4 bases, and 11 bases lay between the germline ends. This CDR3 spans 13 amino acids. The chain's CDR3 is CASSYESLYEQYF. CDR3 bases: TGTGCCAGCAGCTATGAGTCGCTGTACGAGCAGTACTTC.

V gene TRBV7-8 combines with J gene TRBJ2-3; TRBD2 matches 9 bases. In germline, CDR1 is SGHVS, CDR2 FQNEAQ. The CDR3 sequence is 16 residues long. V shed 1 base and J 2 bases; nucleotides not matched to a gene: 4. The CDR3 region has the DNA TGTGCCAGCAGCTTAGTAGCGGGGGAGACCACAGATACGCAGTATTTT. Translated: CASSLVAGETTDTQYF.

The rearrangement links TRBV5-4 to TRBJ2-7, with 11 bases identical to TRBD1. CDR1 and CDR2 (germline): SGHNT, YYREEE (reference sequence). V lost 2 bases and J lost 1; bases outside the gene matches: 11. The CDR3 runs to 18 residues. The CDR3 DNA reads as TGTGCCAGCAGCTTTGTCCGGGACAGGGGGATTTATTCCTACGAGCAGTACTTC. It is translated as CASSFVRDRGIYSYEQYF.

This chain uses TRBV13 with TRBJ1-1; D not certain. CDR3 length: 13 residues. Germline lookup yields CDR1 PRHDT and CDR2 FYEKMQ (reference sequence). Trimming took 1 base from V and 2 from J, leaving 5 bases between them. CDR3 protein: CASSLEGNTEAFF. CDR3 DNA sequence: TGTGCCAGCAGCTTAGAGGGCAACACTGAAGCTTTCTTT.

The chain joins TRBV7-9 to TRBJ1-2; a possible D gene is TRBD1 (5 bases). Germline V gene data show CDR1 as SEHNR and CDR2 as FQNEAQ (reference sequence). V was clipped by 5 bases and J by 0 bases, with 19 bases between them. CDR3 length equals 17 residues. This chain's CDR3 is CASSVTGDPGANYGYTF. The CDR3, as DNA: TGTGCCAGCAGCGTGACCGGTGACCCGGGGGCTAACTATGGCTACACCTTC.